This T cell receptor (beta chain) comes out of a study of OX40 agonist ivuxolimab in advanced cancers. Method: immunoSEQ multiplex PCR; TCRdb's copy keeps in-frame clones and lacks some. The sample yields about 79,000 clones, about 85% seen once. The TCR was taken from an adult with an advanced solid tumor such as melanoma, head and neck, liver or kidney cancer. Sequenced material: CD4+ or CD8+ T cells sorted from blood, taken in a trial of the OX40 agonist ivuxolimab.

CDR3 nucleotides: TGTGCCAGCAGTTCCCACGGACAGGGGGCGAACACCGGGGAGCTGTTTTTT. Its protein is CASSSHGQGANTGELFF. The rearrangement uses TRBV28 and TRBJ2-2; the match to TRBD1 covers 10 bases. V shed 4 bases, J shed 0 bases, and the junction held 5 bases outside the gene matches. Germline V lookup: CDR1 MDHEN, CDR2 SYDVKM. This CDR3 is built from 17 residues.